The T cell receptor (beta chain) described here comes from a study of breast tumors, draining lymph nodes, adjacent tissues. Samples came from axillary lymph nodes draining the breast cancer. In TCRdb, the multiplex PCR reads were re-called with MiXCR into one record per CDR3 protein. The data contain more than 85,000 distinct CDR3 sequences, over 20% of them singletons. Trimming stripped 7 bases from V and 2 bases from J, with 12 bases between. This CDR3 comprises 13 residues. Germline CDR1 and CDR2: MNHNS and SASEGT. This clonotype was seen repeatedly, ten times or more. As yet, its antigen is unknown. Points from the study as a whole: Tumor and nontumor repertoires were significantly more similar in luminal-like than in basal-like breast cancer.

This TCR was sampled from a female donor with breast cancer. Some clones in this sample may be carry-over from other donors' samples. The V call is TRBV6-1, the J call TRBJ2-7; possible D gene TRBD1, 5 bases. The sample comprised axillary lymph node tissue. CDR3 protein: CASMADTTYEQYF. The CDR3 DNA follows: TGTGCCAGCATGGCGGACACCACCTACGAGCAGTACTTC.